The T cell receptor beta chain under discussion was sequenced for a study of control samples from healthy donors and cancer patients. This clone came up a few times. Clones were read by immunoSEQ multiplex PCR, and TCRdb kept only the in-frame ones, dropping some. The sample carries about 130,000 clones, just under 95% recorded once. The V gene lost 4 bases and the J gene lost 1 base, with 5 bases spanning the gap. There are 12 residues in the CDR3. Germline values: CDR1 SGHKS, CDR2 YYEKEE (reference sequence). The TCR was taken from a man younger than 35 in good health. This chain links TRBV5-5 with TRBJ1-1, with no clear D. Sequenced material: blood. CDR3 DNA: TGTGCCAGCAGCAAGACGAACACTGAAGCTTTCTTT. Protein product: CASSKTNTEAFF.